This T cell receptor beta chain derives from a study of T cell repertoires in cytomegalovirus infection. Whole-study context: As its CMV epitopes, the study selected recently identified HLA-C-restricted and well-studied HLA-B-restricted targets. It can be stated that public TCR beta signatures indicated CMV infection as well as a matching HLA type.

As for this clonotype: Its antigen is not identified.

Each CDR3 protein is one row after TCRdb ran MiXCR on the reads. Of some 500,000 distinct CDR3 sequences detected, approximately 40% appear once; the ten largest clones hold around 48%. The CDR3 spans 15 residues. In germline, CDR1 is SGHRS, CDR2 YFSETQ. With 1 base clipped from V and 3 bases from J, the junction kept 6 bases outside the gene matches. The material sequenced was cultured PBMCs, taken from culture after CMV antigen stimulation. The chain employs TRBV5-1 and TRBJ2-5; 7 bases are a match to TRBD2. This TCR was sampled from a human donor in good health (CMV status not recorded). Some clones in this sample may be carry-over from other donors' samples. The CDR3 here is CASSLSVTSKETQYF. CDR3 in DNA: TGCGCCAGCAGCTTGTCAGTGACTAGCAAAGAGACCCAGTACTTC.